Described below is a single T cell receptor beta chain sequence and its context. Its binding antigen is unknown. One base away there is no much larger clone; base qualities are not given. The CDR1 and CDR2 encoded by the germline V gene are LGHNA and YSLEER. V was cut back by 0 bases and J by 6 bases, leaving a gap of 9 bases between them. The CDR3, from cysteine to phenylalanine, totals 15 residues. Solely the CDR3 DNA is kept, with 45 bases framed from the first base. The source of the sample is a study of resident and recirculating memory T cells in vitiligo (dated by TCRdb to the late 2010s). At the level of the whole study: For TCR beta sequencing, epidermis was obtained by shave biopsy from two lesional and two nonlesional sites, and PBMCs were also collected, from each of a few stable vitiligo patients. The goal of the human TCR beta sequencing was to check whether lesional vitiligo skin contained specific clones that differed from the clones found in nonlesional skin and blood. Right before genomic DNA was extracted using the Qiagen DNeasy Blood & Tissue Kit, the samples were homogenized with no cell sorting step. General findings and caveats noted by the study authors: Overlap and correlation analysis showed no significant repertoire overlap between biopsies except for each lesion with itself, even within a single patient. Working out how much the T cell clones identified in the vitiligo lesions and the human Trm versus Tcm pools each contribute will require future mechanistic studies. Clonality was not the same from one vitiligo lesion to another, and no unique dominant TCR clone turned up. TCR sequences were not found to be conserved across biopsy sites or patients, suggesting that different lesions are infiltrated by different T cell clones, a pattern described as private specificity.

Stable vitiligo was defined as no change in lesions over the previous 6 months. Stable patients also had to lack confetti depigmentation, a clinical sign of active vitiligo. Any patient who had received treatment in the previous three months was excluded. PBMCs were isolated from heparinized blood by Ficoll density gradient centrifugation and then flash-frozen. The immunoSEQ hsTCRB kit was used to amplify TCR beta chains from the genomic DNA. Sequencing of TCR beta libraries was performed on an Illumina MiSeq instrument by the immunoSEQ service. The authors' analysis ran thus. Repertoire data were analyzed with the immunoSEQ Analyzer. TCRdb re-hosts the immuneACCESS table, in-frame sequences only. Its copies lack some clones; in the studies checked, an unresolved V gene accounts for under half of them, and the cause for the rest is not known. V and J calls and clone size are those listed in that table; D and trimming were worked out from the DNA. The sample table shows roughly 76,000 clones, and roughly nine tenths are seen once. The top ten clones comprise over 4.5% of the sample.

This TCR was sampled from a male donor with vitiligo. Sequencing was carried out using blood. The chain couples TRBV4-3 to TRBJ1-6, with no confident D gene call. The nucleotide sequence reads TGCGCCAGCAGCCAAGATAGAGGGTCTAATTCACCCCTCCACTTT. Its protein reads: CASSQDRGSNSPLHF.